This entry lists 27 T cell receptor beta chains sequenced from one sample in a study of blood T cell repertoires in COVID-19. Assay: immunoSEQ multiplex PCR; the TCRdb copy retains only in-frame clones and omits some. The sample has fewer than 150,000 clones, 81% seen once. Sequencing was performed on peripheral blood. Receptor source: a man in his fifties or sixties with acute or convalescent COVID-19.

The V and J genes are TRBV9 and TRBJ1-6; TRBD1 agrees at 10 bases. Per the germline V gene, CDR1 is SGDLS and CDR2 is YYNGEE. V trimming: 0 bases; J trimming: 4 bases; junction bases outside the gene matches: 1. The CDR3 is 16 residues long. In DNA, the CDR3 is TGTGCCAGCAGCGTAGGACAGGGGGCGTATAATTCACCCCTCCACTTT. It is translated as CASSVGQGAYNSPLHF. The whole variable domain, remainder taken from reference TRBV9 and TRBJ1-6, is DSGVTQTPKHLITATGQRVTLRCSPRSGDLSVYWYQQSLDQGLQFLIQYYNGEERAKGNILERFSAQQFPDLHSELNLSSLELGDSALYFCASSVGQGAYNSPLHFGNGTRLTVT.

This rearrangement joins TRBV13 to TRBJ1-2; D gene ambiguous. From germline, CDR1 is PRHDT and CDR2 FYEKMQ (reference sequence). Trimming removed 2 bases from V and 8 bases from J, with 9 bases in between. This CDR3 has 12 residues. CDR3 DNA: TGTGCCAGCAGCTTAAGTAGCAAAGGCTACACCTTC. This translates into CASSLSSKGYTF. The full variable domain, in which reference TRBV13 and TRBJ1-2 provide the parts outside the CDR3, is AAGVIQSPRHLIKEKRETATLKCYPIPRHDTVYWYQQGPGQDPQFLISFYEKMQSDKGSIPDRFSAQQFSDYHSELNMSSLELGDSALYFCASSLSSKGYTFGSGTRLTVV.

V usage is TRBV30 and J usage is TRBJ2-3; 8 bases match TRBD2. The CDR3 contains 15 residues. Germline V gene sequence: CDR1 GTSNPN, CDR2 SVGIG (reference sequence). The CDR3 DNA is TGTGCTTCTGGAGGGACGGGGGGGCCCACAGATACGCAGTATTTT. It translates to CASGGTGGPTDTQYF. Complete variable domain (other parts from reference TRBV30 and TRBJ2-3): SQTIHQWPATLVQPVGSPLSLECTVEGTSNPNLYWYRQAAGRGLQLLFYSVGIGQISSEVPQNLSASRPQDRQFILSSKKLLLSDSGFYLCASGGTGGPTDTQYFGPGTRLTVL.

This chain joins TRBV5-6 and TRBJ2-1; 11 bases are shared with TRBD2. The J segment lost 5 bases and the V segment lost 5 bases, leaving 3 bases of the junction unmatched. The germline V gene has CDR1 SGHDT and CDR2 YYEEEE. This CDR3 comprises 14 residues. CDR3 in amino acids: CASSRLAGNNEQFF. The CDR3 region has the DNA TGTGCCAGCAGTAGACTAGCGGGAAACAATGAGCAGTTCTTC.

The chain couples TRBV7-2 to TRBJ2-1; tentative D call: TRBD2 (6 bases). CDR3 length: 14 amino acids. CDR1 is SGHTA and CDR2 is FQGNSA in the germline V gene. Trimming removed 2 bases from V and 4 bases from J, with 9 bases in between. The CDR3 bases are TGTGCCAGCAGCTTAACGGCGGGGTACAATGAGCAGTTCTTC. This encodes CASSLTAGYNEQFF.

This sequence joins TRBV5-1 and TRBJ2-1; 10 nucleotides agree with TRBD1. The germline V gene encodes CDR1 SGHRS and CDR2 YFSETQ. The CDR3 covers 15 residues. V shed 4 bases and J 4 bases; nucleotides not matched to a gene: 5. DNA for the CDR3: TGCGCCAGCAGCCCTCGGACAGGGGGGTACAATGAGCAGTTCTTC. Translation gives CASSPRTGGYNEQFF.

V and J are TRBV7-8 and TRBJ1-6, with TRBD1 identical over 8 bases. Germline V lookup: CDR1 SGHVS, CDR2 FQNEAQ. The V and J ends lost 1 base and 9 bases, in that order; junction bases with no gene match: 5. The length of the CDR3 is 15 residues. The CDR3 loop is CASSLGTGKGSPLHF. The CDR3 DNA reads TGTGCCAGCAGCTTAGGGACAGGGAAGGGTTCACCCCTCCACTTT.

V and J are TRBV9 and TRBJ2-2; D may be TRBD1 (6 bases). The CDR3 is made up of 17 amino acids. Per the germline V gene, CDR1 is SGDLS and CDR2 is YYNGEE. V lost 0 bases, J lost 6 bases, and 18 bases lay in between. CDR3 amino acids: CASSVVPRPTGPGELFF. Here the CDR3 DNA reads TGTGCCAGCAGCGTAGTACCCCGCCCTACAGGGCCCGGGGAGCTGTTTTTT.

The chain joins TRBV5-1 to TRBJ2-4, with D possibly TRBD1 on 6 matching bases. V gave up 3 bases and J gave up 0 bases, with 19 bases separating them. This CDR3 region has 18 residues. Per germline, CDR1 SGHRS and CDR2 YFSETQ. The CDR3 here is CASSSGTLGSPAKNIQYF. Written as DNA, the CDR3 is TGCGCCAGCAGCTCCGGGACACTGGGCTCTCCAGCCAAAAACATTCAGTACTTC.

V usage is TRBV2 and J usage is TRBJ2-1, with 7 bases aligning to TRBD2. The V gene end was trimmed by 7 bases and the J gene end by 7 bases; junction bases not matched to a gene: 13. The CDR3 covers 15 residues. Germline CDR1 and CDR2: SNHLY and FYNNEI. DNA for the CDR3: TGTGCCAGCAAAGACCCGGGACTCGGGGGGAATGAGCAGTTCTTC. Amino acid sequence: CASKDPGLGGNEQFF.

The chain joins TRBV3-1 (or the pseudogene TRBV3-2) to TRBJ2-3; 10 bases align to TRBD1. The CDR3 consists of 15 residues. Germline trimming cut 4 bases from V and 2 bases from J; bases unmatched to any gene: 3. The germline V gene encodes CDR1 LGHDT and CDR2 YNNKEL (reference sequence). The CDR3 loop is CASSRDRGLTDTQYF. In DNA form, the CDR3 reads TGTGCCAGCAGCCGGGACAGGGGCCTCACAGATACGCAGTATTTT.

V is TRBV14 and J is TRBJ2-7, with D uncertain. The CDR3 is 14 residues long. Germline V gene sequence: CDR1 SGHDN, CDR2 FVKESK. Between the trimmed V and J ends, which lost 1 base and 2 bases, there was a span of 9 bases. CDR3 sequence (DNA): TGTGCCAGCAGCCAAGGTTACGGTCCCTACGAGCAGTACTTC. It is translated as CASSQGYGPYEQYF.

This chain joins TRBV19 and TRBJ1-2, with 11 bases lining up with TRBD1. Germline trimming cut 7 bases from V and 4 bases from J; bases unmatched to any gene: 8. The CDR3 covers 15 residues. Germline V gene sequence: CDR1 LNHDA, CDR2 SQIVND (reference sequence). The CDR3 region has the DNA TGTGCCAGTACCTTTTCCGGGACAGGGGGCTATGGCTACACCTTC. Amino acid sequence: CASTFSGTGGYGYTF.

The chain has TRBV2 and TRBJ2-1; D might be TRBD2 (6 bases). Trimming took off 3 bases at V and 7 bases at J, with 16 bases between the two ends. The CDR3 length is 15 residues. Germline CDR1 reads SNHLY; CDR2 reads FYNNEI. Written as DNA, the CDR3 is TGTGCCAGCAGTGATTTGAGGGGCCGGGGGAATGAGCAGTTCTTC. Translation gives CASSDLRGRGNEQFF.

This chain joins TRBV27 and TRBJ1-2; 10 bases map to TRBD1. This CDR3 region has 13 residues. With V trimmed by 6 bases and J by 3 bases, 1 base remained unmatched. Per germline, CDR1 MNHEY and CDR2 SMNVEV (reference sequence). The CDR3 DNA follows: TGTGCCAGCAGGGGGACAGGGGACTATGGCTACACCTTC. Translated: CASRGTGDYGYTF.

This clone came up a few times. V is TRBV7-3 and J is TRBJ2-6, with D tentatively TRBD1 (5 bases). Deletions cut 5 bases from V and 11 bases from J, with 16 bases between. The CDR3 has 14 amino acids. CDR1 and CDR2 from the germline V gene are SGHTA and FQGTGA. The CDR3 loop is CASSPTALPDVLTF. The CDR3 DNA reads TGTGCCAGCAGCCCGACAGCCCTCCCCGACGTCCTGACTTTC.

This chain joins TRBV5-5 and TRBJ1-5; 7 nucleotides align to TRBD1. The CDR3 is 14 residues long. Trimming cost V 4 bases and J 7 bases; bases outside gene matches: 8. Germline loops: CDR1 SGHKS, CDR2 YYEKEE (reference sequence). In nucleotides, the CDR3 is TGTGCCAGCAGCCAGGGACAGATGGGCCAGCCCCAGCATTTT. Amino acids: CASSQGQMGQPQHF.

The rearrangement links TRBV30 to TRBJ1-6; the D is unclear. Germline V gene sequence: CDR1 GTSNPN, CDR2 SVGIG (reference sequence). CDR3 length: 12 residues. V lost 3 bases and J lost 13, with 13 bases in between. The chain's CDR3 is CAWRTDSPPLHF. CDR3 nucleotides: TGTGCCTGGAGGACGGACTCGCCCCCCCTCCACTTT.

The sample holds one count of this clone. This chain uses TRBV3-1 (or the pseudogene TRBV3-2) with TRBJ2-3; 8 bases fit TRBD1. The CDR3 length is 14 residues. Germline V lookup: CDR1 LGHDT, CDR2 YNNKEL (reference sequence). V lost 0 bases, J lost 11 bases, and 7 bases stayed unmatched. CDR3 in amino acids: CASSQELAGGGQYF. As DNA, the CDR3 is TGTGCCAGCAGCCAAGAACTAGCAGGGGGCGGGCAGTATTTT.

The CDR3, as DNA: TGTGCCAGCAGCGATACTAGCGGATACACAGATACGCAGTATTTT. This encodes CASSDTSGYTDTQYF. The gene calls are TRBV9 and TRBJ2-3, with 8 bases lining up with TRBD2. This CDR3 is 15 amino acids long. The V gene end was trimmed by 3 bases and the J gene end by 2 bases; junction bases not matched to a gene: 5. The germline V gene encodes CDR1 SGDLS and CDR2 YYNGEE.

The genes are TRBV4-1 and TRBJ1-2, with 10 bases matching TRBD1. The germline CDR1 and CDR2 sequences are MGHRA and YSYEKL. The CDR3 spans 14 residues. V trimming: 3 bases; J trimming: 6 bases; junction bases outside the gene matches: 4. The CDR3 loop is CASSQATGGHGYTF. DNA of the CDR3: TGCGCCAGCAGCCAGGCGACAGGGGGCCATGGCTACACCTTC.

The CDR3 loop is CASSPRMGQGIVNTQYF. The CDR3 DNA is TGTGCCAGCAGCCCGCGGATGGGACAGGGCATCGTAAATACGCAGTATTTT. The chain is built from TRBV5-5 and TRBJ2-3, with 9 bases identical to TRBD1. Germline CDR1 reads SGHKS; CDR2 reads YYEKEE (reference sequence). Trimming took 4 bases from V and 7 from J; bases not matched to a gene: 16. The length of the CDR3 is 17 residues.

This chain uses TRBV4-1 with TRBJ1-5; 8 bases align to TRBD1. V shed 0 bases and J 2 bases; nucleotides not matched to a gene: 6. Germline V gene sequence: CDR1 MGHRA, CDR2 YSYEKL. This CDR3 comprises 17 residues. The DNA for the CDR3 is TGCGCCAGCAGCCAAGACAGGGGGCGAGGTGGCAATCAGCCCCAGCATTTT. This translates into CASSQDRGRGGNQPQHF.

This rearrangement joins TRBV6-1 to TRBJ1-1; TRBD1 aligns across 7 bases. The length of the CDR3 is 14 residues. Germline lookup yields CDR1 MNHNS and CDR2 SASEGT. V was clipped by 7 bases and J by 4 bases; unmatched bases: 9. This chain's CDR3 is CASTYRGGGTEAFF. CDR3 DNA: TGTGCCAGCACTTACAGGGGAGGTGGCACTGAAGCTTTCTTT.

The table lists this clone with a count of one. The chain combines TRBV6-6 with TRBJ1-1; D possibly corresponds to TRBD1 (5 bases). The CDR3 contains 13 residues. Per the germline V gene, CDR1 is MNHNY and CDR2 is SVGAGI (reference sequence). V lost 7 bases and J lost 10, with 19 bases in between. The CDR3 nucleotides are TGTGCCAGCAACGACGATACCAGAAGGGGAGCTTTCTTT. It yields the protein CASNDDTRRGAFF.

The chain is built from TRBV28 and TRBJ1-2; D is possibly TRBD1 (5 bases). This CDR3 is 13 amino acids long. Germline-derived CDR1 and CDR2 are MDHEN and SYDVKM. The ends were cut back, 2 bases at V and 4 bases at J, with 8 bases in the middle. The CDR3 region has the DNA TGTGCCAGCAGTTTACAGGGCCCCTATGGCTACACCTTC. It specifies CASSLQGPYGYTF.

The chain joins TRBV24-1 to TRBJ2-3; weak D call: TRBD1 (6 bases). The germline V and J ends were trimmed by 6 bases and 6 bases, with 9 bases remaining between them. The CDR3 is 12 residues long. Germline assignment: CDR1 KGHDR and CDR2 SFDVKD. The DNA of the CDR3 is TGTGCCACCAGTCAGGGGTGGGATACGCAGTATTTT. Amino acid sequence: CATSQGWDTQYF.